This TCR beta chain emerged from a study of blood T cell repertoires in COVID-19. Study-level background: PBMCs, B-cell-depleted T cells, or T cells were the source of the cDNA or gDNA that made up the material.

Using immunoSEQ multiplex PCR, the repertoire was profiled, and TCRdb retains in-frame clones only, with some absent. The table has about 250,000 clones, 86% seen once. V gave up 4 bases and J gave up 6 bases, with 12 bases separating them. Looked up from germline, CDR1 is LGHNA and CDR2 is YSLEER. This CDR3 has 13 amino acids. Sequencing was carried out using peripheral blood. J is TRBJ1-1 and V is TRBV4-3; maybe TRBD1 (5 bases). The clonotype was recovered from a woman in her 30s with active or convalescent COVID-19. CDR3 sequence: CASSPHRRAEAFF. The DNA for the CDR3 is TGCGCCAGCAGCCCCCACAGGAGGGCTGAAGCTTTCTTT.